These 5 T cell receptor beta chains were all obtained from the same sample, sequenced in a study of blood T cell repertoires in COVID-19 (dated by TCRdb to the early 2020s). Library preparation used the immunoSEQ multiplex PCR assay. Drawn from immuneACCESS, this table holds only the in-frame rearrangements with V and J called that TCRdb kept. Clones are partly lost; checked studies trace under half to an unresolved V gene and leave the rest unexplained. This sample holds 200,000 to 250,000 clones; about nine tenths were observed only once. The ten largest clones capture around 2.9% of the sample. Sequenced sample: peripheral blood. Receptors originate from a woman aged 55-75 years with acute or convalescent COVID-19.

This chain uses TRBV12-3 or TRBV12-4 with TRBJ2-3; D unclear. V lost 4 bases and J 7 bases, leaving 12 bases between the germline ends. This CDR3 is 13 amino acids long. DNA for the CDR3: TGTGCCAGCAGTTACGTGGAGCTGCATACGCAGTATTTT. Encoded protein: CASSYVELHTQYF.

CDR3 nucleotides: TGTGCCAGCAGTTTAGGACAGGGGGCGAAGTGGAGGGAAAAACTGTTTTTT. It yields the protein CASSLGQGAKWREKLFF. The chain uses TRBV27 and TRBJ1-4; 11 bases are a match to TRBD1. Losses at the gene ends were 2 bases for V and 8 bases for J; bases not matched to a gene: 10. Germline V CDR1 and CDR2: MNHEY, SMNVEV (reference sequence). The CDR3 is made up of 17 amino acids.

The CDR3 is CASSVVGTGNTEAFF. For the CDR3, the DNA is TGTGCCAGCAGCGTAGTCGGGACAGGGAACACTGAAGCTTTCTTT. V is TRBV9 and J is TRBJ1-1; TRBD1 agrees at 8 bases. The germline CDR1 and CDR2 sequences are SGDLS and YYNGEE. The CDR3 has 15 residues. V gave up 0 bases and J gave up 1 base; unmatched junction bases: 2.

The chain links TRBV18 to TRBJ2-5; maybe TRBD2 (5 bases). Deletions cut 5 bases from V and 5 bases from J, with 9 bases between. Per germline, CDR1 KGHSH and CDR2 LQKENI. The CDR3 is 12 amino acids. Here the CDR3 reads CASSTGMETQYF. The CDR3 nucleotides read TGTGCCAGCTCAACCGGGATGGAGACCCAGTACTTC.

CDR3 region: CASSVGGSGWDNEQFF. Written as DNA, the CDR3 is TGTGCCAGCAGCGTAGGAGGCTCGGGATGGGACAATGAGCAGTTCTTC. The chain joins TRBV9 to TRBJ2-1; perhaps TRBD2 as D (5 bases). Germline values: CDR1 SGDLS, CDR2 YYNGEE. The V gene lost 0 bases and the J gene lost 5 bases, with 15 bases spanning the gap. The CDR3 has 16 amino acids.